These 8 T cell receptor beta chains were all obtained from the same sample, sequenced in a study of blood T cell repertoires in COVID-19. TCRdb's copy holds only in-frame clones and misses some; the assay was immunoSEQ multiplex PCR. The data show hundreds of thousands of clones, with approximately 88% seen just once and over 9.5% held by the top ten. Sample: peripheral blood. These receptors all stem from a woman aged 50 to 60 with COVID-19, enrolled during active disease.

The chain has TRBV3-1 (or the pseudogene TRBV3-2) and TRBJ1-6; D is uncertain. The germline V gene has CDR1 LGHDT and CDR2 YNNKEL (reference sequence). Trimming took 4 bases from V and 11 from J, leaving 15 bases between them. This CDR3 is 14 amino acids long. CDR3 sequence (DNA): TGTGCCAGCAGCCCCGCGGTAAGGGAGACACCCCTCCACTTT. It yields the protein CASSPAVRETPLHF.

The chain joins TRBV6-1 to TRBJ1-4; TRBD1 matches 9 bases. With V trimmed by 3 bases and J by 4 bases, 6 bases remained unmatched. Germline lookup yields CDR1 MNHNS and CDR2 SASEGT. This CDR3 has 16 residues. The DNA of the CDR3 is TGTGCCAGCAGTGATACCAACAGGGGGCGTAATGAAAAACTGTTTTTT. It translates to CASSDTNRGRNEKLFF.

This chain joins TRBV7-2 and TRBJ2-3; 9 nucleotides line up with TRBD2. V was pared by 5 bases and J by 4 bases, with 4 bases of the junction left unmatched. This CDR3 has 14 amino acids. In germline, CDR1 is SGHTA, CDR2 FQGNSA. The CDR3 sequence: CASSPGLAPDTQYF. CDR3 coding DNA: TGTGCCAGCAGCCCTGGACTAGCGCCAGATACGCAGTATTTT.

The chain uses TRBV11-3 and TRBJ2-1; 7 bases agree with TRBD1. The germline gives CDR1 SGHNT, CDR2 YENEEA. Trimming removed 3 bases from V and 0 bases from J; junction bases left unmatched: 8. There are 17 residues in the CDR3. The CDR3 loop is CASSFGTADGSYNEQFF. The CDR3 coding sequence is TGTGCCAGCAGCTTTGGGACAGCCGACGGCTCCTACAATGAGCAGTTCTTC.

A note on this clone: The identical CDR3 is also encoded by other nucleotide sequences in the sample. V usage is TRBV19 and J usage is TRBJ1-1; D is perhaps TRBD1 (5 bases). The CDR3 length is 13 residues. Trimming shortened V by 3 bases and J by 5 bases, and 10 bases separated the two germline ends. The germline gives CDR1 LNHDA, CDR2 SQIVND (reference sequence). CDR3 sequence (DNA): TGTGCCAGTAGTATTTTGGGGGGAACTGAAGCTTTCTTT. Amino acid sequence: CASSILGGTEAFF.

The chain carries TRBV5-5 and TRBJ1-2, with 7 bases matching TRBD1. This CDR3 is 14 amino acids long. Germline CDR1 and CDR2: SGHKS and YYEKEE (reference sequence). The junction had 9 bases not matched to a gene; V was cut back by 4 bases and J by 6 bases. CDR3 DNA sequence: TGTGCCAGCAGCCGGGGGACAGTTAAGAATGGCTACACCTTC. Encoded protein: CASSRGTVKNGYTF.

The table lists this clone with a count of one. CDR3 residues: CASSPGSVGYTF. Here the CDR3 DNA reads TGCGCCAGCAGCCCCGGGAGTGTTGGCTACACCTTC. This chain joins TRBV5-1 and TRBJ1-2, with no clear D. The CDR3 is made up of 12 amino acids. V was pared by 4 bases and J by 7 bases, with 11 bases between. Germline V CDR1 and CDR2: SGHRS, YFSETQ.

The chain employs TRBV24-1 and TRBJ2-1, with 8 positions matching TRBD1. This CDR3 has 15 amino acids. Losses at the gene ends were 1 base for V and 7 bases for J; bases not matched to a gene: 5. The germline gives CDR1 KGHDR, CDR2 SFDVKD. The CDR3 reads CATSDLTGGVNEQFF. CDR3 sequence (DNA): TGTGCCACCAGTGATTTAACAGGGGGAGTAAATGAGCAGTTCTTC.